This T cell receptor beta chain was identified during a study of blood T cell repertoires in COVID-19. Study-level information: Sites in the United States, Italy and Spain provided acute and convalescent COVID-19 samples.

The V end was cut by 7 bases, the J end by 0 bases, with 6 bases between. Per the germline V gene, CDR1 is DFQATT and CDR2 is SNEGSKA (reference sequence). The CDR3 consists of 11 residues. As processed by the authors: Reference gene primer amplification gave estimated nucleated cell counts. Method: immunoSEQ multiplex PCR; TCRdb's copy keeps in-frame clones and lacks some. V and J calls and clone size are as listed in that table; D and trimming were resolved from the DNA. This sample yields some 200,000 clones, of which approximately 91% are seen a single time; 4% to 6% belongs to the top ten. This clonotype was sampled from a woman in her 40s with acute or convalescent COVID-19. This chain links TRBV20-1 with TRBJ1-1; D not resolved. The sequencing sample was made of peripheral blood. The CDR3 DNA sequence: TGCAGTGTCGGGGTGAACACTGAAGCTTTCTTT. This sequence encodes CSVGVNTEAFF.